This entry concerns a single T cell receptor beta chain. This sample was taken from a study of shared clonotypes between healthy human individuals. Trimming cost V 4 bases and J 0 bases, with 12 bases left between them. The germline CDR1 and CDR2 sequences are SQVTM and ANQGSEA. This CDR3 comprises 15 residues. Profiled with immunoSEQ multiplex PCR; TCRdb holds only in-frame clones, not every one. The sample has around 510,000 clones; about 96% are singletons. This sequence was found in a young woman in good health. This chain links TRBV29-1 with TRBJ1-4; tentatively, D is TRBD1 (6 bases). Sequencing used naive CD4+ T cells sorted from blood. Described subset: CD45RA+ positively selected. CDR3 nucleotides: TGCAGCGTTGGAACAGGGATCGCAACTAATGAAAAACTGTTTTTT. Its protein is CSVGTGIATNEKLFF.